A single sample gave rise to the 28 T cell receptor beta chains below, sequenced in a study of early T cells in non-severe SARS-CoV-2 infection (dated by TCRdb to the early 2020s). The receptor library was made with 5' RACE. Sequenced using a NextSeq 500. Using fastp at Q25 and MiXCR, TCRdb reprocessed the public reads and kept productive beta chains. One record per CDR3 amino acid sequence lists the most common genes and DNA. The table for this sample lists 26,000 or so distinct CDR3 sequences; approximately 4.1% of them were counted only once. Jointly, the top ten make up 6.2% of the sample. The sequenced sample consisted of whole blood. The receptors come from an adult who was a healthcare worker with PCR-confirmed SARS-CoV-2 infection or an uninfected control (not recorded which).

This clonotype has a handful of counts. This rearrangement joins TRBV5-6 to TRBJ2-7, with 10 positions matching TRBD2. The CDR3 spans 15 residues. V was clipped by 2 bases and J by 4 bases; unmatched bases: 6. Germline CDR1 reads SGHDT; CDR2 reads YYEEEE. The CDR3: CASSFRLAGNYEQYF. Here the CDR3 DNA reads TGTGCCAGCAGCTTTCGACTAGCGGGCAATTACGAGCAGTACTTC.

There are many counts of this clonotype. The chain uses TRBV7-9 and TRBJ1-2; D ambiguous. Trimming took 3 bases from V and 3 from J, leaving 5 bases between them. Germline assignment: CDR1 SEHNR and CDR2 FQNEAQ (reference sequence). The CDR3 consists of 12 residues. The CDR3: CASSLTDYGYTF. The CDR3 region has the DNA TGTGCCAGCAGCTTGACTGACTATGGCTACACCTTC.

This clonotype occurred many times. The chain employs TRBV30 and TRBJ2-1; the match to TRBD2 covers 7 bases. V trimming: 6 bases; J trimming: 6 bases; junction bases outside the gene matches: 11. CDR3 length equals 14 residues. Germline V gene sequence: CDR1 GTSNPN, CDR2 SVGIG (reference sequence). CDR3 loop: CACQRGVSGNEQFF. The CDR3 DNA follows: TGTGCCTGCCAACGGGGGGTAAGCGGCAATGAGCAGTTCTTC.

This clonotype was recorded a few times. The chain recombines TRBV20-1 with TRBJ2-3; 10 positions match TRBD2. Germline V gives CDR1 DFQATT, CDR2 SNEGSKA (reference sequence). The CDR3 spans 16 residues. Trimming took 0 bases from V and 2 from J; bases not matched to a gene: 5. The CDR3, as DNA: TGCAGTGCTAGAGATCCGGGACTAGCGCTCACAGATACGCAGTATTTT. Residues: CSARDPGLALTDTQYF.

The chain employs TRBV6-6 and TRBJ1-2, with 7 nucleotides matching TRBD1. Germline V gene data show CDR1 as MNHNY and CDR2 as SVGAGI (reference sequence). Trimming at V came to 8 bases and at J to 4 bases, leaving 7 bases not matched to a gene. The CDR3 totals 13 residues. Here the CDR3 reads CASRGDSGYGYTF. The DNA for the CDR3 is TGTGCCAGCCGAGGGGACAGCGGCTATGGCTACACCTTC.

This rearrangement joins TRBV24-1 to TRBJ2-5, with no clear D. V was clipped by 5 bases and J by 3 bases, with 12 bases between them. CDR3 size: 14 residues. CDR1 is KGHDR and CDR2 is SFDVKD in the germline V gene. The CDR3 bases are TGTGCCACCAGTGGCGAACTCAACGAAGAGACCCAGTACTTC. Its protein product is CATSGELNEETQYF.

This clonotype was observed at least ten times. In this CDR3 the conserved last residue, phenylalanine or tryptophan, is missing, so a read error is likely. No DNA is shown, since the ends of the CDR3 on it are uncertain; the CDR3 is the one TCRdb lists. This chain links TRBV6-6 with TRBJ2-1; TRBD2 is the table's D call, not checked against the DNA. The CDR3 region is 13 residues in length, termini included. From germline, CDR1 is MNHNY and CDR2 SVGAGI (reference sequence). This chain's CDR3 is CASKPTGTSGKLY.

This clonotype is medium-sized (0.01 to 0.1%). The rearrangement links TRBV20-1 to TRBJ2-1, with D possibly TRBD1 on 5 matching bases. V shed 5 bases and J shed 12 bases, with 20 bases lying between them. The length of the CDR3 is 13 residues. Germline assignment: CDR1 DFQATT and CDR2 SNEGSKA (reference sequence). The CDR3 nucleotides are TGCAGTGCTTCCTTTAAGGGCAGGGAAGTGCAGTTCTTC. It codes for CSASFKGREVQFF.

This clonotype appeared many times. The rearrangement links TRBV3-1 to TRBJ2-1, with TRBD1 matching 8 bases. This CDR3 has 14 amino acids. CDR1 and CDR2 (germline): LGHDT, YNNKEL (reference sequence). Germline trimming cut 4 bases from V and 6 bases from J; bases unmatched to any gene: 5. CDR3 DNA: TGTGCCAGCAGCCCGGGACAGGAGGTCAATGAGCAGTTCTTC. This translates into CASSPGQEVNEQFF.

This clonotype was seen a few times. The chain recombines TRBV3-1 with TRBJ2-6; tentatively, D is TRBD2 (6 bases). The germline V gene has CDR1 LGHDT and CDR2 YNNKEL (reference sequence). The CDR3 covers 15 residues. V dropped 3 bases and J dropped 2 bases, with 8 bases sitting between them. This CDR3 reads CASSQEGPGANVLTF. The DNA for the CDR3 is TGTGCCAGCAGCCAGGAGGGTCCTGGGGCCAACGTCCTGACTTTC.

This clonotype showed up many times. This sequence joins TRBV9 and TRBJ2-5; 10 nucleotides match TRBD2. V shed 4 bases and J 2 bases; nucleotides not matched to a gene: 5. The germline CDR1 and CDR2 sequences are SGDLS and YYNGEE. The CDR3 loop spans 15 amino acids. CDR3 in amino acids: CASSPGLAVQETQYF. In DNA, the CDR3 is TGTGCCAGCAGCCCCGGACTAGCGGTACAAGAGACCCAGTACTTC.

At least ten counts were recorded for this clonotype. J is TRBJ2-2 and V is TRBV7-9; 10 nucleotides match TRBD1. The V and J ends lost 10 bases and 2 bases, in that order; junction bases with no gene match: 7. The CDR3 loop spans 15 amino acids. The germline V gene has CDR1 SEHNR and CDR2 FQNEAQ (reference sequence). The CDR3 DNA is TGTGCCAACGGACCGACAGGGGGCAACACCGGGGAGCTGTTTTTT. Protein: CANGPTGGNTGELFF.

At least ten counts were recorded for this clonotype. The J gene is TRBJ2-1, the V gene TRBV5-1; 14 nucleotides match TRBD2. The CDR3 length is 16 residues. In germline, CDR1 is SGHRS, CDR2 YFSETQ. With 3 bases clipped from V and 7 bases from J, the junction kept 6 bases outside the gene matches. The CDR3 loop reads CASSSQTSGRGNEQFF. The CDR3 bases are TGCGCCAGCAGCTCCCAGACTAGCGGGAGGGGAAATGAGCAGTTCTTC.

This clonotype was counted at least ten times. This chain uses TRBV30 with TRBJ1-5; no clear D gene. Germline V CDR1 and CDR2: GTSNPN, SVGIG (reference sequence). With 0 bases removed from V and 6 bases from J, the gap between germline ends came to 6 bases. CDR3 size: 12 residues. The CDR3 DNA reads as TGTGCCTGGAGTGTAGCTCTTCAGCCCCAGCATTTT. Residues: CAWSVALQPQHF.

This clonotype was seen many times. The chain uses TRBV7-2 and TRBJ2-7; D might be TRBD2 (7 bases). Trimming removed 5 bases from V and 0 bases from J, with 14 bases in between. The CDR3 totals 15 residues. Germline loops: CDR1 SGHTA, CDR2 FQGNSA. In DNA form, the CDR3 reads TGTGCCAGCAGCCCCGGGGGGCGGAGCTCCTACGAGCAGTACTTC. Translated: CASSPGGRSSYEQYF.

This clonotype was seen more than once but under ten times. The chain combines TRBV7-3 with TRBJ2-3; the D is unclear. Germline V CDR1 and CDR2: SGHTA, FQGTGA. The CDR3 totals 13 residues. Between the trimmed V and J ends, which lost 1 base and 9 bases, there was a span of 11 bases. CDR3 nucleotide sequence: TGTGCCAGCAGCTTAATGTCGGGTAACACGCAGTATTTT. It is translated as CASSLMSGNTQYF.

The CDR3 sequence is CASSYGLTEAFF. CDR3 bases: TGTGCCAGCAGTTACGGGCTCACTGAAGCTTTCTTT. The chain recombines TRBV6-2 or TRBV6-3 with TRBJ1-1; the D is unclear. The CDR3 totals 12 residues. Germline CDR1 and CDR2: MNHEY and SVGEGT. V dropped 2 bases and J dropped 4 bases, with 5 bases sitting between them.

This clonotype was observed many times. The genes are TRBV7-9 and TRBJ1-1; D is possibly TRBD1 (5 bases). Trimming stripped 4 bases from V and 5 bases from J, with 17 bases between. Germline V gene data show CDR1 as SEHNR and CDR2 as FQNEAQ (reference sequence). The CDR3 spans 15 residues. CDR3 residues: CASSSVVSGATEAFF. In DNA form, the CDR3 reads TGTGCCAGCAGCTCGGTCGTATCCGGGGCAACTGAAGCTTTCTTT.

This clonotype appeared a few times. The chain is built from TRBV5-1 and TRBJ2-1; 8 bases agree with TRBD2. The CDR3 extends over 15 amino acids. Germline V gene sequence: CDR1 SGHRS, CDR2 YFSETQ. The V segment lost 4 bases and the J segment 3 bases; nucleotides outside the gene matches: 6. The CDR3 coding sequence is TGCGCCAGCAGCACCGGACTAGCTGGCTACAATGAGCAGTTCTTC. Residues: CASSTGLAGYNEQFF.

This clonotype is categorized as medium-sized. The chain is built from TRBV7-2 and TRBJ2-3; TRBD2 aligns across 16 bases. Germline CDR1 and CDR2: SGHTA and FQGNSA. The CDR3 sequence is 17 residues long. The V gene end was trimmed by 5 bases and the J gene end by 4 bases; junction bases not matched to a gene: 6. For the CDR3, the DNA is TGTGCCAGCAGCCTGGGACTAGCGGGAGGGCCAGCAGATACGCAGTATTTT. Amino acid sequence: CASSLGLAGGPADTQYF. The whole variable domain, filled in from reference TRBV7-2 and TRBJ2-3, reads GAGVSQSPSNKVTEKGKDVELRCDPISGHTALYWYRQSLGQGLEFLIYFQGNSAPDKSGLPSDRFSAERTGGSVSTLTIQRTQQEDSAVYLCASSLGLAGGPADTQYFGPGTRLTVL.

This clonotype was detected once. This may arise from a read error, as a much more abundant clone is one base away. The V call is TRBV11-2, the J call TRBJ2-7; D remains unclear. Per the germline V gene, CDR1 is SGHAT and CDR2 is FQNNGV. The CDR3 loop spans 11 amino acids. The CDR3 protein is CVSSLTYEQYF. The CDR3 nucleotides are TGTGTCAGCAGCCTTACCTACGAGCAGTACTTC.

This clonotype occurred many times. V usage is TRBV4-3 and J usage is TRBJ2-3, with a possible D match to TRBD2 (6 bases). The CDR3 runs to 18 residues. The germline V gene has CDR1 LGHNA and CDR2 YSLEER. V gave up 3 bases and J gave up 0 bases, with 19 bases separating them. CDR3 in DNA: TGCGCCAGCAGCCAGCACACTTTAGCGGATCCTAGCACAGATACGCAGTATTTT. Amino acid sequence: CASSQHTLADPSTDTQYF.

This clonotype was observed a few times. The chain has TRBV29-1 and TRBJ2-3, with D hard to call. With 1 base removed from V and 6 bases from J, the gap between germline ends came to 8 bases. CDR1 and CDR2 from the germline V gene are SQVTM and ANQGSEA. The CDR3 loop spans 12 amino acids. The CDR3 loop reads CSVEAASDTQYF. In DNA form, the CDR3 reads TGCAGCGTTGAAGCCGCTTCCGATACGCAGTATTTT.

The chain carries TRBV11-2 and TRBJ1-1; D call uncertain. The CDR3 has 12 residues. Germline loops: CDR1 SGHAT, CDR2 FQNNGV. The germline V and J ends were trimmed by 5 bases and 1 base, with 5 bases remaining between them. CDR3 nucleotides: TGTGCCAGCAGCCAACAGAACACTGAAGCTTTCTTT. As protein: CASSQQNTEAFF.

This clonotype was seen many times. The chain uses TRBV10-2 and TRBJ2-4; D ambiguous. Trimming cost V 8 bases and J 1 base, with 9 bases left between them. CDR3 length: 13 residues. Per germline, CDR1 WSHSY and CDR2 SAAADI. The CDR3 here is CASCGYAKNIQYF. The CDR3 DNA reads TGCGCCAGCTGTGGGTACGCCAAAAACATTCAGTACTTC.

This clonotype was seen many times. The rearrangement uses TRBV11-2 and TRBJ2-2; D possibly corresponds to TRBD1 (6 bases). V lost 4 bases to trimming and J lost 4 bases, with 16 bases between them. This CDR3 region has 16 residues. Germline CDR1 SGHAT, CDR2 FQNNGV. CDR3 nucleotide sequence: TGTGCCAGCAGCTCTCCCGTAGGGACAACCACCGGGGAGCTGTTTTTT. This translates into CASSSPVGTTTGELFF.

This clonotype was seen ten or more times. The chain carries TRBV3-1 and TRBJ1-3; D uncertain. Per the germline V gene, CDR1 is LGHDT and CDR2 is YNNKEL (reference sequence). The V end lost 4 bases, the J end lost 0 bases, and 19 bases lay between the germline ends. The length of the CDR3 is 18 residues. This chain's CDR3 is CASSPSPGLPYSGNTIYF. CDR3 coding DNA: TGTGCCAGCAGCCCCTCCCCGGGCCTACCTTACTCTGGAAACACCATATATTTT.

This clonotype was recorded at least ten times. The V and J genes are TRBV29-1 and TRBJ2-3; D ambiguous. The CDR3 consists of 12 residues. V was cut by 8 bases and J by 3 bases, with 12 bases left in between. Germline CDR1 is SQVTM and CDR2 is ANQGSEA. The DNA for the CDR3 is TGCAGCACTCGACTTCAGACAGATACGCAGTATTTT. Residues: CSTRLQTDTQYF.